A selection of T cell receptor beta chains follows, all from one sample in a study of T cell changes during pregnancy in multiple sclerosis. Only in-frame clones appear in the TCRdb table, and some are missing; sequencing was by immunoSEQ multiplex PCR. The data contain roughly 100,000 clones, about 90% of them singletons. Material: peripheral blood, obtained after pregnancy. The receptors were sampled from a female donor with multiple sclerosis, enrolled in a pregnancy study. Each CDR3 is given without its conserved first and last residue.

ASSESLAGSYEQY,TRBV10-1,TRBJ2-7,13
ASSDLRGGYEQF,TRBV2,TRBJ2-1,12
ASSRGAEYEQY,TRBV7-3,TRBJ2-7,11
ASSEVRGKGYT,TRBV2,TRBJ1-2,11
ASSLYISYEQY,TRBV27,TRBJ2-7,11
ASKETQETQY,TRBV5-1,TRBJ2-5,10
ASSGGHYNEQF,TRBV30,TRBJ2-1,11
ASSRDIASSPLH,TRBV6-5,TRBJ1-6,12
ASSRGLATAGELF,TRBV7-9,TRBJ2-2,13
ASSYKAGREQY,TRBV6-6,TRBJ2-7,11
ASSEFLAGGRTDTQY,TRBV6-1,TRBJ2-3,15
ASRATGAYGYT,TRBV6-5,TRBJ1-2,11
ASSGGFGDSEQF,TRBV6-1,TRBJ2-1,12
ATSRPQGARGYT,TRBV15,TRBJ1-2,12
ASSPEWNLYGYT,TRBV7-9,TRBJ1-2,12
AWTSETDTEAF,TRBV30,TRBJ1-1,11
ASSYEGYYEQY,TRBV6-6,TRBJ2-7,11
ATSRDRGEGGGNYGYT,TRBV15,TRBJ1-2,16
ASRPTGERTEAF,TRBV19,TRBJ1-1,12
ASSVMVQRAEQF,TRBV9,TRBJ2-1,12
ASSVEPGQETQY,TRBV9,TRBJ2-5,12
APGTGDSGNTIY,TRBV5-8,TRBJ1-3,12
ASSGRTGVVGELF,TRBV6-1,TRBJ2-2,13
STTDSSHPYEQY,TRBV29-1,TRBJ2-7,12
ASSPLLGGEKPQH,TRBV28,TRBJ1-5,13
ASSLGLGQPNYGYT,TRBV7-9,TRBJ1-2,14